Shown below are 16 T cell receptor beta chains from a single sample sequenced in a study of blood T cell repertoires in COVID-19. Produced via immunoSEQ multiplex PCR; TCRdb's table is partial and in-frame only. Seen here are approximately 160,000 clones, about four fifths observed once, and the top ten hold 8% to 13%. The sequenced sample was peripheral blood. The source of these receptors is a man aged 60-69 years with active or convalescent COVID-19.

The chain uses TRBV5-1 and TRBJ2-7; D is uncertain. Deletions cut 0 bases from V and 7 bases from J, with 11 bases between. The CDR3 extends over 13 amino acids. Germline lookup yields CDR1 SGHRS and CDR2 YFSETQ. DNA of the CDR3: TGCGCCAGCAGCTTGGTGGCGGCTGGGGAGCAGTACTTC. Its protein product is CASSLVAAGEQYF.

The sample holds one count of this clone. The rearrangement joins TRBV6-1 to TRBJ2-5, with TRBD2 identical over 9 bases. The CDR3 runs to 19 residues. Trimming cost V 0 bases and J 7 bases; bases outside gene matches: 18. Germline V gene sequence: CDR1 MNHNS, CDR2 SASEGT. CDR3 in DNA: TGTGCCAGCAGTGAAGCGCTCCCTCCTAGCGGGAATTCCCACGCGACCCAGTACTTC. This translates into CASSEALPPSGNSHATQYF.

The V gene is TRBV10-3, the J gene TRBJ2-7; 7 bases map to TRBD1. The CDR3 extends over 16 amino acids. Germline trimming cut 2 bases from V and 1 base from J; bases unmatched to any gene: 8. Germline CDR1 is ENHRY and CDR2 is SYGVKD. DNA of the CDR3: TGTGCCATCAGTGAGCAACAGGGGAGCGTTTCCTACGAGCAGTACTTC. Protein sequence: CAISEQQGSVSYEQYF.

The chain uses TRBV9 and TRBJ2-5; weak D call: TRBD2 (6 bases). Germline V CDR1 and CDR2: SGDLS, YYNGEE. Between the trimmed V and J ends, which lost 3 bases and 0 bases, there was a span of 18 bases. The CDR3 loop spans 17 amino acids. The CDR3 DNA is TGTGCCAGCAGCGCAGGCCCCTTTGGGGGGAACCAAGAGACCCAGTACTTC. Translated, it gives CASSAGPFGGNQETQYF.

This sequence joins TRBV7-8 and TRBJ2-6; D is uncertain. The V end was cut by 0 bases, the J end by 0 bases, with 9 bases between. This CDR3 is built from 17 residues. Germline CDR1 SGHVS, CDR2 FQNEAQ. The DNA of the CDR3 is TGTGCCAGCAGCTTAGCGCTGCGGCTCTCTGGGGCCAACGTCCTGACTTTC. Translating gives CASSLALRLSGANVLTF.

The chain joins TRBV12-3 or TRBV12-4 to TRBJ2-2; 7 bases match TRBD2. Losses at the gene ends were 10 bases for V and 6 bases for J; bases not matched to a gene: 8. The CDR3 extends over 13 amino acids. The CDR3 coding sequence is TGTGCCACATCGGTTGGGGGGGCCGGGGAGCTGTTTTTT. Translation gives CATSVGGAGELFF.

The V gene is TRBV6-5, the J gene TRBJ1-2, with a tentative D call TRBD1 (6 bases). Trimming left V 6 bases short and J 1 base short, with 15 bases between. Germline V gives CDR1 MNHEY, CDR2 SVGAGI. The length of the CDR3 is 15 residues. The CDR3 is CASRGRGADNYGYTF. Written as DNA, the CDR3 is TGTGCCAGCAGAGGGAGGGGGGCTGATAACTATGGCTACACCTTC.

This clone was seen a handful of times. This chain connects TRBV14 to TRBJ2-1; 11 bases match TRBD2. Trimming cost V 5 bases and J 7 bases; bases outside gene matches: 7. CDR1 is SGHDN, CDR2 FVKESK, per germline. This CDR3 spans 15 amino acids. CDR3 in DNA: TGTGCCAGCAGCTTTAGCGGGGGGGCAAGGAATGAGCAGTTCTTC. Its protein is CASSFSGGARNEQFF.

The gene calls are TRBV12-1 and TRBJ1-2; TRBD1 is taken as the D call from the table, unchecked against the DNA. TRBV12-1 represents a pseudogene. The CDR3 extends over 19 amino acids. Here the CDR3 reads CASSFGSDLDRGANYGYTF. CDR3 sequence (DNA): TGTGCCAGCAGCTTTGGATCGGATTTAGACAGGGGAGCTAACTATGGCTACACCTTC.

This chain joins TRBV7-9 and TRBJ1-1; D is unresolved. The CDR3 totals 11 residues. Germline lookup yields CDR1 SEHNR and CDR2 FQNEAQ (reference sequence). The V end was cut by 5 bases, the J end by 6 bases, with 7 bases between. CDR3 in DNA: TGTGCCAGCAGCCCGGGTTCTGAAGCTTTCTTT. This gives the protein CASSPGSEAFF. The full variable domain, rest sourced from reference TRBV7-9 and TRBJ1-1, is DTGVSQNPRHKITKRGQNVTFRCDPISEHNRLYWYRQTLGQGPEFLTYFQNEAQLEKSRLLSDRFSAERPKGSFSTLEIQRTEQGDSAMYLCASSPGSEAFFGQGTRLTVV.

This clone was detected once. This chain connects TRBV5-6 to TRBJ1-3, with D tentatively TRBD1 (6 bases). CDR1 SGHDT and CDR2 YYEEEE come from the germline V gene. V lost 0 bases and J 4 bases, leaving 11 bases between the germline ends. There are 15 residues in the CDR3. Here the CDR3 reads CASSLAGAQGNTIYF. The CDR3 nucleotides are TGTGCCAGCAGCTTGGCAGGGGCGCAGGGAAACACCATATATTTT.

V is TRBV20-1 and J is TRBJ2-5; D not certain. The CDR3 spans 10 residues. Germline loops: CDR1 DFQATT, CDR2 SNEGSKA (reference sequence). V was clipped by 6 bases and J by 5 bases, with 7 bases between them. The CDR3 sequence: CSASGETQYF. DNA of the CDR3: TGCAGTGCGTCCGGGGAGACCCAGTACTTC.

The rearrangement joins TRBV5-1 to TRBJ2-5; the D is unclear. Germline loops: CDR1 SGHRS, CDR2 YFSETQ. V lost 4 bases, J lost 2 bases, and 15 bases lay in between. The CDR3 length is 15 residues. CDR3 protein: CASSPSVGIQETQYF. The CDR3 bases are TGCGCCAGCAGCCCCAGCGTCGGAATACAAGAGACCCAGTACTTC.

The rearrangement uses TRBV4-2 and TRBJ2-2; 9 positions match TRBD2. Per germline, CDR1 LGHNA and CDR2 YNFKEQ. The J segment lost 5 bases and the V segment lost 6 bases, leaving 7 bases of the junction unmatched. The CDR3 runs 15 residues. CDR3 sequence reads: CASRGVAGDTGELFF. In DNA, the CDR3 is TGTGCCAGCAGGGGGGTAGCGGGGGATACCGGGGAGCTGTTTTTT.

The rearrangement links TRBV19 to TRBJ2-5, with D perhaps TRBD1 (6 bases). CDR1 is LNHDA and CDR2 is SQIVND in the germline V gene (reference sequence). This CDR3 spans 13 amino acids. The germline V and J ends were trimmed by 4 bases and 5 bases, with 11 bases remaining between them. DNA of the CDR3: TGTGCCAGTAGTAGGACAGTCGGTGAGACCCAGTACTTC. Translation: CASSRTVGETQYF.

The chain recombines TRBV5-6 with TRBJ1-3, with TRBD1 matching over 8 bases. Unmatched junction bases numbered 6, after V lost 4 bases and J lost 0 bases. Germline CDR1 SGHDT, CDR2 YYEEEE. CDR3 length: 16 amino acids. CDR3: CASSPDRASSGNTIYF. The DNA of the CDR3 is TGTGCCAGCAGCCCGGACAGGGCAAGCTCTGGAAACACCATATATTTT.